The 24 T cell receptor beta chains below were found in one sample sequenced in a study of vaccination effects on CD4 cells after COVID-19. Antigen-specific CD4+ T cell clonotypes were called by their expansion after viral peptide-pool culture in ViraFEST. Researchers isolated CD4+ T cells once less than 13 days of culture had elapsed. Previously uninfected by SARS-CoV-2, the vaccine recipients also showed negative nucleocapsid antibodies. Their antigens are not known. The protocol was immunoSEQ multiplex PCR, while the TCRdb copy is restricted to in-frame clones and leaves out a portion. This sample has 35,000 to 50,000 clones, with more than 60% found just once. This specimen consisted of CD4+ T cells from PBMCs cultured with HCoV-OC43 spike peptides, obtained before COVID-19 vaccination. Documented subset: HCoV-OC43 spike overlapping peptide pool stimulation. These receptors came from a human donor who received a COVID-19 vaccine.

The chain links TRBV5-1 to TRBJ1-2; D may be TRBD1 (5 bases). The CDR3 sequence is 14 residues long. The V and J ends lost 1 base and 4 bases respectively, with 11 bases between them. Germline-derived CDR1 and CDR2 are SGHRS and YFSETQ. In DNA, the CDR3 is TGCGCCAGCAGCTTGCTCCAGGGACCCTATGGCTACACCTTC. Amino acid sequence: CASSLLQGPYGYTF.

The chain joins TRBV4-1 to TRBJ1-1; 11 nucleotides line up with TRBD1. This CDR3 comprises 16 residues. The V gene end was trimmed by 1 base and the J gene end by 1 base; junction bases not matched to a gene: 2. Germline CDR1 and CDR2: MGHRA and YSYEKL. The CDR3 sequence: CASSQVGTGGNTEAFF. The CDR3 DNA is TGCGCCAGCAGCCAAGTGGGGACAGGGGGGAACACTGAAGCTTTCTTT.

This chain links TRBV28 with TRBJ2-4; D is undetermined. Germline CDR1 reads MDHEN; CDR2 reads SYDVKM. CDR3 length equals 14 residues. V lost 2 bases to trimming and J lost 0 bases, with 5 bases between them. CDR3 sequence reads: CASSLQIAKNIQYF. As DNA, the CDR3 is TGTGCCAGCAGTTTACAGATAGCCAAAAACATTCAGTACTTC. Combining the CDR3 with reference TRBV28 and TRBJ2-4 gives the whole variable domain DVKVTQSSRYLVKRTGEKVFLECVQDMDHENMFWYRQDPGLGLRLIYFSYDVKMKEKGDIPEGYSVSREKKERFSLILESASTNQTSMYLCASSLQIAKNIQYFGAGTRLSVL.

The sample holds a few counts of this clone. The chain has TRBV5-4 and TRBJ1-1, with no clear D. The germline V and J ends were trimmed by 2 bases and 6 bases, with 11 bases remaining between them. The CDR3 contains 13 residues. Germline CDR1 SGHNT, CDR2 YYREEE (reference sequence). The CDR3 loop is CASSFSRRSEAFF. In nucleotides, the CDR3 is TGTGCCAGCAGCTTTTCAAGGAGATCTGAAGCTTTCTTT.

This clone was observed a handful of times. This rearrangement joins TRBV5-1 to TRBJ1-1; tentatively, D is TRBD1 (5 bases). The V gene lost 0 bases and the J gene lost 5 bases, with 8 bases spanning the gap. The CDR3 contains 13 residues. Germline V gene data show CDR1 as SGHRS and CDR2 as YFSETQ. The CDR3 is CASSLVRGTEAFF. CDR3 sequence (DNA): TGCGCCAGCAGCTTGGTTAGGGGAACTGAAGCTTTCTTT.

This clone was found many times. DNA for the CDR3: TGTGCCAGCAGTGAAGTTTTGATAACAACTAATGAAAAACTGTTTTTT. Its protein product is CASSEVLITTNEKLFF. The V gene is TRBV2, the J gene TRBJ1-4, with D hard to call. The germline gives CDR1 SNHLY, CDR2 FYNNEI. The CDR3 is made up of 16 amino acids. V lost 1 base, J lost 0 bases, and 9 bases lay in between.

The gene calls are TRBV6-2 or TRBV6-3 and TRBJ2-2; D is unclear. There are 11 residues in the CDR3. Trimming shortened V by 6 bases and J by 2 bases, and 1 base separated the two germline ends. Germline V gene sequence: CDR1 MNHEY, CDR2 SVGEGT. The CDR3 sequence is CASSNTGELFF. The CDR3 region has the DNA TGTGCCAGCAGCAACACCGGGGAGCTGTTTTTT.

The rearrangement joins TRBV2 to TRBJ1-6; TRBD1 might be the D (5 bases). CDR3 length: 15 amino acids. V was cut by 4 bases and J by 6 bases, with 13 bases left in between. Germline V gene data show CDR1 as SNHLY and CDR2 as FYNNEI. The CDR3 sequence is CASSASGAGNSPLHF. In DNA form, the CDR3 reads TGTGCCAGCAGTGCTTCCGGGGCGGGTAATTCACCCCTCCACTTT.

The chain employs TRBV6-5 and TRBJ2-1; a possible D gene is TRBD1 (5 bases). CDR3 length equals 15 residues. Germline CDR1 MNHEY, CDR2 SVGAGI. Deletions cut 6 bases from V and 9 bases from J, with 21 bases between. The CDR3 DNA reads TGTGCCAGCAGCCCGGACATCATCCCCCCCTCTGAGCAGTTCTTC. Protein: CASSPDIIPPSEQFF.

This clone came up once. This chain links TRBV5-5 with TRBJ2-5; 9 bases agree with TRBD1. With V trimmed by 2 bases and J by 7 bases, 9 bases remained unmatched. The CDR3 contains 15 residues. Germline V gene data show CDR1 as SGHKS and CDR2 as YYEKEE (reference sequence). This chain's CDR3 is CASSFTGGFEVTQYF. As DNA, the CDR3 is TGTGCCAGCAGCTTCACAGGGGGCTTCGAAGTGACCCAGTACTTC.

The chain has TRBV9 and TRBJ2-3; D may correspond to TRBD1 or TRBD2 (5 bases each). Trimming shortened V by 4 bases and J by 6 bases, and 18 bases separated the two germline ends. Germline V gene data show CDR1 as SGDLS and CDR2 as YYNGEE. CDR3 length equals 15 residues. CDR3 sequence reads: CASSPIGRGADTQYF. CDR3 coding DNA: TGTGCCAGCAGCCCCATCGGGCGAGGGGCGGATACGCAGTATTTT.

The V call is TRBV28, the J call TRBJ1-6; a weak D match, TRBD1 (5 bases). Trimming shortened V by 3 bases and J by 14 bases, and 29 bases separated the two germline ends. Germline V gene lookup returns CDR1 MDHEN and CDR2 SYDVKM. The CDR3 covers 18 residues. CDR3 nucleotide sequence: TGTGCCAGCAGTTTTTCCGGCAGGGCCTCCCGAATTAGAAAAACCCTCCACTTT. Its protein is CASSFSGRASRIRKTLHF.

CDR3 residues: CASSQPRATDTQYF. Here the CDR3 DNA reads TGTGCCAGCAGCCAACCCCGGGCCACAGATACGCAGTATTTT. The chain carries TRBV6-5 and TRBJ2-3; D is undetermined. Germline V gene data show CDR1 as MNHEY and CDR2 as SVGAGI. The CDR3 extends over 14 amino acids. V was clipped by 6 bases and J by 2 bases, with 12 bases between them.

The rearrangement links TRBV5-4 to TRBJ1-1; weak D call: TRBD1 (5 bases). There are 15 residues in the CDR3. V was cut by 0 bases and J by 5 bases, with 14 bases left in between. Germline V gene sequence: CDR1 SGHNT, CDR2 YYREEE (reference sequence). In nucleotides, the CDR3 is TGTGCCAGCAGCTTGGGTGCGCAGGGAAGGACTGAAGCTTTCTTT. Translated: CASSLGAQGRTEAFF.

The chain has TRBV3-1 (or the pseudogene TRBV3-2) and TRBJ1-2; the D is unclear. Germline V gene lookup returns CDR1 LGHDT and CDR2 YNNKEL (reference sequence). The CDR3 is 13 amino acids. Trimming stripped 0 bases from V and 8 bases from J, with 10 bases between. For the CDR3, the DNA is TGTGCCAGCAGCCAAGATGAGGCCGCCGGCTACACCTTC. Protein product: CASSQDEAAGYTF.

The V and J genes are TRBV10-2 and TRBJ2-7; 8 bases fit TRBD2. The CDR3 runs 15 residues. Losses at the gene ends were 5 bases for V and 3 bases for J; bases not matched to a gene: 9. The germline CDR1 and CDR2 sequences are WSHSY and SAAADI. CDR3 sequence (DNA): TGCGCCAGCAGTCTGGGGGGACTAGAGTACTACGAGCAGTACTTC. It translates to CASSLGGLEYYEQYF.

The sample holds a few counts of this clone. The rearrangement joins TRBV19 to TRBJ1-1; 8 nucleotides align to TRBD1. V shed 1 base and J 5 bases; nucleotides not matched to a gene: 12. The germline V gene encodes CDR1 LNHDA and CDR2 SQIVND (reference sequence). The CDR3 totals 17 residues. In DNA form, the CDR3 reads TGTGCCAGTAGTATAGGCCTGGGGCAGGGGGCTCGAACTGAAGCTTTCTTT. Translated: CASSIGLGQGARTEAFF.

The chain links TRBV10-2 to TRBJ1-1; possibly TRBD1 for D (5 bases). Trimming left V 8 bases short and J 4 bases short, with 14 bases between. This CDR3 is 13 amino acids long. CDR1 is WSHSY and CDR2 is SAAADI in the germline V gene. In DNA, the CDR3 is TGCGCCAGCTCTTTACAGGTTTCCACTGAAGCTTTCTTT. Translating it yields CASSLQVSTEAFF.

The chain has TRBV2 and TRBJ2-7; D remains unclear. The V and J ends lost 4 bases and 0 bases respectively, with 4 bases between them. This CDR3 contains 12 residues. From germline, CDR1 is SNHLY and CDR2 FYNNEI. CDR3 bases: TGTGCCAGCAGTGGGGACTCCTACGAGCAGTACTTC. Amino acid sequence: CASSGDSYEQYF. The full variable domain, with the rest looked up from reference TRBV2 and TRBJ2-7, is EPEVTQTPSHQVTQMGQEVILRCVPISNHLYFYWYRQILGQKVEFLVSFYNNEISEKSEIFDDQFSVERPDGSNFTLKIRSTKLEDSAMYFCASSGDSYEQYFGPGTRLTVT.

This clone showed up just a few times. The rearrangement links TRBV5-1 to TRBJ2-3; 9 nucleotides line up with TRBD1. The CDR3 has 15 amino acids. V lost 1 base and J lost 6; bases outside the gene matches: 6. CDR1 and CDR2 (germline): SGHRS, YFSETQ. CDR3 nucleotide sequence: TGCGCCAGCAGCTTGACAGGGGGCACTGGGGATACGCAGTATTTT. It is translated as CASSLTGGTGDTQYF.

In its sample, this clone was seen a few times. This chain uses TRBV4-1 with TRBJ2-7; D is undetermined. The CDR3 is 14 residues long. The V end lost 1 base, the J end lost 3 bases, and 10 bases lay between the germline ends. From germline, CDR1 is MGHRA and CDR2 YSYEKL. The CDR3 loop is CASSQGPPVYEQYF. DNA for the CDR3: TGCGCCAGCAGCCAAGGCCCGCCAGTCTACGAGCAGTACTTC.

This chain uses TRBV6-1 with TRBJ1-6, with unresolved D. Trimming took 2 bases from V and 4 from J, leaving 9 bases between them. Germline CDR1 and CDR2: MNHNS and SASEGT. This CDR3 has 15 residues. CDR3 region: CASSETTGYNSPLHF. The CDR3 DNA sequence: TGTGCCAGCAGTGAAACGACGGGGTATAATTCACCCCTCCACTTT.

The chain employs TRBV3-1 (or the pseudogene TRBV3-2) and TRBJ2-7; D might be TRBD2 (5 bases). The germline CDR1 and CDR2 sequences are LGHDT and YNNKEL (reference sequence). Trimming pared 1 base from V and 7 bases from J, leaving 11 bases between. The CDR3 length is 13 residues. This chain's CDR3 is CASSQVGSGEQYF. The CDR3 DNA is TGTGCCAGCAGCCAAGTGGGCTCGGGGGAGCAGTACTTC.

This clone was found a few times. This rearrangement joins TRBV7-9 to TRBJ1-2; TRBD1 agrees at 10 bases. The CDR3 extends over 15 amino acids. V trimming: 4 bases; J trimming: 0 bases; junction bases outside the gene matches: 2. From germline, CDR1 is SEHNR and CDR2 FQNEAQ (reference sequence). CDR3 sequence (DNA): TGTGCCAGCAGCTGGGGACAGGGGTCTAACTATGGCTACACCTTC. It yields the protein CASSWGQGSNYGYTF. The entire variable domain, with the rest obtained from reference TRBV7-9 and TRBJ1-2, is as follows: DTGVSQNPRHKITKRGQNVTFRCDPISEHNRLYWYRQTLGQGPEFLTYFQNEAQLEKSRLLSDRFSAERPKGSFSTLEIQRTEQGDSAMYLCASSWGQGSNYGYTFGSGTRLTVV.